This T cell receptor (beta chain) comes out of a study of blood T cells in healthy people across ages. V shed 6 bases, J shed 6 bases, and the junction held 8 bases outside the gene matches. The CDR3 loop spans 14 amino acids. Germline V gene lookup returns CDR1 LGHNT and CDR2 FRNRAP. This clonotype turned up a few times. For the second PCR, which ran for roughly 7 to 11 cycles, a sample-barcoded 5' primer and a J-beta primer mix were used. MiXCR, applied by TCRdb to the 5' RACE reads, yields one record per CDR3 protein. The profile covers about 560,000 distinct CDR3 sequences, with about a quarter appearing a single time and approximately 3.5% taken by the ten largest. The same data also went into a second study, on T cells of mothers and their children. As that study records: Persistent microchimeric T cell clones were not found at ~100 per million sensitivity.

Sequencing was performed on blood. This chain joins TRBV12-5 and TRBJ2-3; the match to TRBD2 covers 8 bases. The TCR comes from a boy between 2 and 10 years old in good health. The CDR3 nucleotides read TGTGCTAGTGGCCTTCCCGTAGCGGGGGATACGCAGTATTTT. Protein sequence: CASGLPVAGDTQYF.